This T cell receptor beta chain was sequenced during a study of prognosis after radiotherapy for stage I lung cancer. Whole-study context: Patients with newly diagnosed primary stage I lung tumors numbered over 13, with five others having oligometastatic NSCLC after surgical resection of the primary tumor.

About this clonotype itself: Its antigen is undetermined. A much larger clone is a single base away; this may be a read error.

By two-round multiplex PCR, the TCR beta CDR3 was amplified from genomic DNA. Primers specific to each TRBV and TRBJ gene were used in first-round PCR. TCRdb processed the multiplex PCR reads anew with MiXCR; each CDR3 protein has one entry. This sample carries over 30,000 distinct CDR3 sequences, approximately 25% of them seen once, and the ten largest clones take 25% to 30%. Notes on the study in general: In patients with versus without metastases, TRBV and TRBJ gene usage reportedly differed.

This TCR derives from a donor of 50 years or more with non-small cell lung cancer. The sample was PBMCs, taken before or after stereotactic body radiation therapy (not recorded which).

CDR3 DNA: TGTGCCAGCAGCCAAGGATGGGGTACCGGGGAGCTGTATTTT. Residues: CASSQGWGTGELYF. The chain couples TRBV3-1 to TRBJ2-2, with D maybe TRBD2 (5 bases). The germline CDR1 and CDR2 sequences are LGHDT and YNNKEL (reference sequence). The CDR3 loop spans 14 amino acids.